The 30 T cell receptor beta chains below come from one sample, sequenced in a study of T cells in Graves' hyperthyroidism and ophthalmopathy. TCR beta CDR3 sequences were amplified from RNA transcripts. Primed by the HTBI set, a first-round RT-PCR was run on the TCR CDR3. TCRdb independently ran MiXCR on the multiplex PCR reads; one entry per CDR3 protein. The sample records hundreds of thousands of distinct CDR3 sequences, over 11% being singletons. Sequences were obtained from blood. These receptor sequences come from a woman in her 30s with Graves' hyperthyroidism that later progressed to Graves' ophthalmopathy.

This clonotype has ten or more counts. This chain connects TRBV24-1 to TRBJ2-2, with D unclear. The V gene's germline CDR1 is KGHDR and CDR2 SFDVKD. The CDR3 runs to 15 residues. V was cut by 7 bases and J by 2 bases, with 13 bases left in between. CDR3 DNA: TGTGCCACCAGGGGAACCTCCGCTAACACCGGGGAGCTGTTTTTT. It encodes CATRGTSANTGELFF.

This clonotype was seen at least ten times. J is TRBJ1-1 and V is TRBV10-3; 8 bases line up with TRBD1. Germline CDR1 and CDR2: ENHRY and SYGVKD. There are 15 residues in the CDR3. After removal of 7 bases from V and 3 bases from J, the junction contained 10 bases not matched to a gene. The CDR3 DNA sequence: TGTGCCATCAACACAGGACAGGGTGAGGACACTGAAGCTTTCTTT. As protein: CAINTGQGEDTEAFF.

This clonotype was counted only a few times. The V call is TRBV7-6, the J call TRBJ2-2, with TRBD2 matching 7 bases. Germline trimming cut 5 bases from V and 6 bases from J; bases unmatched to any gene: 3. CDR1 is SGHVS and CDR2 is FNYEAQ in the germline V gene. The CDR3 has 13 amino acids. The CDR3 DNA sequence: TGTGCCAGCAGCCGCAGCGGGGCCGGGGAGCTGTTTTTT. Protein product: CASSRSGAGELFF.

This clonotype came up once. A read error may produce the germline difference seen at one junction end. The genes are TRBV28 and TRBJ2-5, with TRBD2 matching over 9 bases. CDR1 MDHEN and CDR2 SYDVKM come from the germline V gene. This CDR3 comprises 19 residues. CDR3 nucleotide sequence: TGTGCCAGCAGTTTACAGAAAGGGACTAGCAGGACTGGTGGGGAGACCGAGTACTTC. Translated: CASSLQKGTSRTGGETEYF.

The chain has TRBV11-2 and TRBJ2-7; the match to TRBD2 covers 9 bases. With 1 base clipped from V and 5 bases from J, the junction kept 3 bases outside the gene matches. Germline V lookup: CDR1 SGHAT, CDR2 FQNNGV. The CDR3 has 14 residues. This CDR3 is CASSLVASGNEQYF. For the CDR3, the DNA is TGTGCCAGCAGCTTAGTGGCTAGCGGGAACGAGCAGTACTTC.

This clonotype was recorded many times. V gene TRBV28 combines with J gene TRBJ1-1; 12 positions match TRBD1. The CDR3 has 16 residues. Germline V lookup: CDR1 MDHEN, CDR2 SYDVKM. V shed 6 bases, J shed 4 bases, and the junction held 9 bases outside the gene matches. CDR3 sequence reads: CASRRGQGAVSTEAFF. The CDR3 DNA reads TGTGCCAGCAGAAGGGGACAGGGGGCTGTCAGCACTGAAGCTTTCTTT.

At least ten counts were recorded for this clonotype. This chain uses TRBV7-9 with TRBJ2-1, with 9 bases matching TRBD2. CDR1 is SEHNR and CDR2 is FQNEAQ in the germline V gene (reference sequence). The V segment lost 3 bases and the J segment 0 bases; nucleotides outside the gene matches: 6. CDR3 length: 17 residues. The CDR3 spells CASSLVAGDPSYNEQFF. The CDR3 DNA reads as TGTGCCAGCAGCTTGGTAGCGGGAGACCCCTCCTACAATGAGCAGTTCTTC.

J is TRBJ1-6 and V is TRBV28; possible D gene TRBD1, 6 bases. V gave up 5 bases and J gave up 5 bases, with 13 bases separating them. CDR3 length: 15 residues. Looked up from germline, CDR1 is MDHEN and CDR2 is SYDVKM. The CDR3 spells CASSPRQAHNSPLHF. The CDR3 DNA follows: TGTGCCAGCAGTCCCCGACAGGCCCATAATTCACCCCTCCACTTT.

J is TRBJ1-1 and V is TRBV3-1, with a possible D match to TRBD1 (5 bases). The CDR3 spans 14 residues. Between the trimmed V and J ends, which lost 3 bases and 1 base, there was a span of 9 bases. Germline CDR1 LGHDT, CDR2 YNNKEL (reference sequence). Here the CDR3 reads CASSHGTGNTEAFF. CDR3 coding DNA: TGTGCCAGCAGCCACGGAACAGGGAACACTGAAGCTTTCTTT.

Only a few counts were recorded for this clonotype. The rearrangement uses TRBV19 and TRBJ1-2; 9 positions match TRBD1. This CDR3 spans 16 amino acids. V gave up 5 bases and J gave up 4 bases; unmatched junction bases: 11. The germline V gene has CDR1 LNHDA and CDR2 SQIVND (reference sequence). The CDR3 loop is CASSYRGQGIGYGYTF. CDR3 nucleotides: TGTGCCAGTAGTTACCGCGGACAGGGGATAGGCTATGGCTACACCTTC.

A remark on this clonotype: A clone one base away is much larger, so this may be a read error. The CDR3 end shows no conserved phenylalanine or tryptophan, and so a read error is likely. The J gene is TRBJ2-2, the V gene TRBV7-3; D unclear. Trimming removed 6 bases at V and 1 base at J, with 6 bases between. Per the germline V gene, CDR1 is SGHTA and CDR2 is FQGTGA. The CDR3 has 13 residues. The CDR3 region is CASRTLNTGELFY. The DNA for the CDR3 is TGTGCCAGCAGGACCCTGAACACCGGGGAGCTGTTTTAT.

As for this clonotype: A much larger clone sits a single nucleotide away, making a read error possible. The chain carries TRBV30 and TRBJ1-1; D ambiguous. CDR3 size: 16 residues. CDR1 is GTSNPN and CDR2 is SVGIG in the germline V gene (reference sequence). In DNA, the CDR3 is TGTGTCTGGAGTCCCGACCCGGGCAACCTGAACACTGAAGCTTTCTTT. It is translated as CVWSPDPGNLNTEAFF.

At least ten counts were recorded for this clonotype. The chain links TRBV12-5 to TRBJ2-1; D unresolved. Germline CDR1 LGHNT, CDR2 FRNRAP. CDR3 length: 12 residues. The V and J ends lost 2 bases and 7 bases respectively, with 6 bases between them. The CDR3 DNA is TGTGCTAGTGGTTTGTTAGGGAATGAGCAGTTCTTC. It yields the protein CASGLLGNEQFF.

This clonotype was counted a few times. The chain employs TRBV20-1 and TRBJ1-3; tentatively, D is TRBD1 (5 bases). This CDR3 region has 16 residues. The germline V and J ends were trimmed by 3 bases and 3 bases, with 18 bases remaining between them. Germline CDR1 reads DFQATT; CDR2 reads SNEGSKA (reference sequence). The CDR3 region has the DNA TGCAGTGCTAGCCTCCCAGGGATTTCAGTTGGAAACACCATATATTTT. It encodes CSASLPGISVGNTIYF.

V gene TRBV6-2 or TRBV6-3 combines with J gene TRBJ1-1; D call uncertain. V shed 2 bases and J shed 0 bases, with 10 bases lying between them. CDR3 length equals 15 residues. CDR1 and CDR2 (germline): MNHEY, SVGEGT. The CDR3 bases are TGTGCCAGCAGTTACGTGGTCTCGGTGAACACTGAAGCTTTCTTT. Translating it yields CASSYVVSVNTEAFF.

The sample holds many counts of this clonotype. The V and J genes are TRBV6-1 and TRBJ1-4; 9 bases match TRBD1. V shed 3 bases and J 6 bases; nucleotides not matched to a gene: 5. The CDR3 consists of 15 residues. CDR1 and CDR2 from the germline V gene are MNHNS and SASEGT. The CDR3 reads CASSETGTGHEKLFF. The CDR3 DNA sequence: TGTGCCAGCAGTGAGACCGGGACAGGGCATGAAAAACTGTTTTTT.

This clonotype was recorded many times. V and J are TRBV6-2 or TRBV6-3 and TRBJ2-3, with D unresolved. This CDR3 comprises 15 residues. The ends were cut back, 1 base at V and 2 bases at J, with 10 bases in the middle. Germline values: CDR1 MNHEY, CDR2 SVGEGT. The CDR3 DNA is TGTGCCAGCAGTTACTGGGCAGGAAACACAGATACGCAGTATTTT. As protein: CASSYWAGNTDTQYF.

This clonotype was recorded a few times. The chain employs TRBV15 and TRBJ2-3; no reliable D call. The germline gives CDR1 LNHNV, CDR2 YYDKDF (reference sequence). The length of the CDR3 is 13 residues. Deletions cut 0 bases from V and 4 bases from J, with 5 bases between. For the CDR3, the DNA is TGTGCCACCAGCAGAGATCTTTCAGATACGCAGTATTTT. As protein: CATSRDLSDTQYF.

As to this clonotype: Given the absence of the conserved phenylalanine or tryptophan at the CDR3 end, a read error is likely. The chain combines TRBV5-1 with TRBJ2-6, with D possibly matching TRBD1 (6 bases). The ends were cut back, 0 bases at V and 0 bases at J, with 10 bases in the middle. From germline, CDR1 is SGHRS and CDR2 YFSETQ. This CDR3 is built from 17 residues. The CDR3 DNA reads as TGCGCCAGCAGCTTGGAGGTACAGGGCTCTGGGGCCAACGTCCTGACTTCC. Translated: CASSLEVQGSGANVLTS.

This clonotype has at least ten counts. The chain carries TRBV11-1 and TRBJ1-1, with D unclear. This CDR3 has 12 residues. V shed 5 bases and J shed 5 bases, with 9 bases lying between them. The germline V gene has CDR1 SGHAT and CDR2 FQDESV (reference sequence). CDR3 sequence: CASSGAGTEAFF. The CDR3, as DNA: TGTGCCAGCAGCGGAGCAGGAACTGAAGCTTTCTTT.

In this sample, this clonotype turned up many times. This chain links TRBV14 with TRBJ2-5; 10 bases fit TRBD1. The CDR3 loop spans 15 amino acids. J was trimmed by 6 bases and V by 2 bases; bases with no gene match: 6. The V gene's germline CDR1 is SGHDN and CDR2 FVKESK. The CDR3 DNA reads as TGTGCCAGCAGCCAAATGGGACAGGGGCTCCAGACCCAGTACTTC. Amino acid sequence: CASSQMGQGLQTQYF.

This clonotype was found many times. The CDR3 region is CASGREVPYEQYF. The CDR3 DNA is TGTGCCAGCGGGAGGGAGGTCCCCTACGAGCAGTACTTC. This rearrangement joins TRBV28 to TRBJ2-7; 7 bases match TRBD2. V dropped 8 bases and J dropped 2; count of bases not matched to a gene: 6. Germline CDR1 reads MDHEN; CDR2 reads SYDVKM. There are 13 residues in the CDR3.

This clonotype was counted at least ten times. The genes are TRBV12-3 or TRBV12-4 and TRBJ1-1; 9 nucleotides agree with TRBD1. Trimming at V came to 10 bases and at J to 4 bases, leaving 22 bases not matched to a gene. CDR3 length: 18 amino acids. This CDR3 is CATETPGQGFALSTEAFF. As DNA, the CDR3 is TGTGCCACAGAAACTCCGGGACAGGGATTCGCATTATCCACTGAAGCTTTCTTT.

Ten or more counts support this clonotype. The chain combines TRBV29-1 with TRBJ2-7; D may be TRBD2 (5 bases). The V end lost 2 bases, the J end lost 3 bases, and 8 bases lay between the germline ends. Per germline, CDR1 SQVTM and CDR2 ANQGSEA. The CDR3 runs to 12 residues. CDR3 region: CSVELANYEQYF. DNA for the CDR3: TGCAGCGTTGAATTAGCGAACTACGAGCAGTACTTC.

This chain connects TRBV6-1 to TRBJ1-4; no firm D call. V was shortened by 7 bases and J by 0 bases, with 12 bases between the two germline ends. This CDR3 is built from 15 residues. Germline values: CDR1 MNHNS, CDR2 SASEGT. DNA for the CDR3: TGTGCCAGCAAACTACTGTGGTCAACTAATGAAAAACTGTTTTTT. This sequence encodes CASKLLWSTNEKLFF.

This clonotype has at least ten counts. The rearrangement links TRBV11-2 to TRBJ1-2; 11 bases line up with TRBD1. Germline CDR1 SGHAT, CDR2 FQNNGV. The V segment lost 4 bases and the J segment 10 bases; nucleotides outside the gene matches: 8. The CDR3 has 14 amino acids. The CDR3 here is CASSSGDRGVDYTF. In DNA, the CDR3 is TGTGCCAGCAGCTCAGGGGACAGGGGGGTAGACTACACCTTC. Together with reference TRBV11-2 and TRBJ1-2, the CDR3 gives the full variable domain: EAGVAQSPRYKIIEKRQSVAFWCNPISGHATLYWYQQILGQGPKLLIQFQNNGVVDDSQLPKDRFSAERLKGVDSTLKIQPAKLEDSAVYLCASSSGDRGVDYTFGSGTRLTVV.

As for this clonotype: This may be a read error: a much more frequent sequence differs by one nucleotide. The V and J genes are TRBV20-1 and TRBJ2-1; possibly TRBD1 or TRBD2 for D (5 bases each). CDR3 length equals 13 residues. Per the germline V gene, CDR1 is DFQATT and CDR2 is SNEGSKA (reference sequence). The V and J ends lost 5 bases and 5 bases respectively, with 13 bases between them. CDR3: CSAPGRPNNEQFF. The CDR3 region has the DNA TGCAGTGCTCCGGGACGGCCCAACAATGAGCAGTTCTTC.

On this clonotype: Given a much more abundant clone one base away, this may be a read error. The J gene is TRBJ1-6, the V gene TRBV6-5; D is ambiguous. The V end was cut by 2 bases, the J end by 15 bases, with 14 bases between. The CDR3 is 13 residues long. Germline loops: CDR1 MNHEY, CDR2 SVGAGI. The CDR3 is CASSYGPGPGLHF. The DNA for the CDR3 is TGTGCCAGCAGTTACGGGCCAGGACCGGGCCTCCACTTT.

In regard to this clonotype: This could be a read error, since a much larger clone is one nucleotide away. V usage is TRBV18 and J usage is TRBJ2-1; 7 bases align to TRBD2. The germline V gene encodes CDR1 KGHSH and CDR2 LQKENI. There are 15 residues in the CDR3. The CDR3 DNA is TGTGCCAGCTCACCTCGGACTAGGACAAACAATGAGGAGTTCTTC. Amino acids: CASSPRTRTNNEEFF.

This clonotype came up many times. The chain couples TRBV27 to TRBJ2-7, with D perhaps TRBD1 or TRBD2 (5 bases each). Trimming pared 4 bases from V and 3 bases from J, leaving 10 bases between. The CDR3 has 13 amino acids. Germline-derived CDR1 and CDR2 are MNHEY and SMNVEV (reference sequence). The DNA for the CDR3 is TGTGCCAGCAGTTGGGGACGGGGCTACGAGCAGTACTTC. This translates into CASSWGRGYEQYF.